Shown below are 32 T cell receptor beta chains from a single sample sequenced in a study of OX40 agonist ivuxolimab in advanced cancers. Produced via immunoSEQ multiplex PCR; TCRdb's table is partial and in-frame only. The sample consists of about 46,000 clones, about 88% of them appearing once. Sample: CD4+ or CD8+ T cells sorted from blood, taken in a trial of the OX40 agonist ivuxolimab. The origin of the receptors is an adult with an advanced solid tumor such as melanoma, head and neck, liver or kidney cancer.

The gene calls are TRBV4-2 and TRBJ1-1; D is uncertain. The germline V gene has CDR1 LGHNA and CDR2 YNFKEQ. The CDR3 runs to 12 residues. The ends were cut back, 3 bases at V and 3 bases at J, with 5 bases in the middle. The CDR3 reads CASSQIDTEAFF. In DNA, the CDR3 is TGTGCCAGCAGCCAGATTGACACTGAAGCTTTCTTT.

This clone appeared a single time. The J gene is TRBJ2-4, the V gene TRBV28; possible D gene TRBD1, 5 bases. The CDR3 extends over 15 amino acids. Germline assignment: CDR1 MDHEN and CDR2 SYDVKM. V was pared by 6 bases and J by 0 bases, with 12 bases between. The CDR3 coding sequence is TGTGCCAGCAGACCGACAGTGCTAGCCAAAAACATTCAGTACTTC. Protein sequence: CASRPTVLAKNIQYF. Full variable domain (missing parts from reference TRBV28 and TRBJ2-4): DVKVTQSSRYLVKRTGEKVFLECVQDMDHENMFWYRQDPGLGLRLIYFSYDVKMKEKGDIPEGYSVSREKKERFSLILESASTNQTSMYLCASRPTVLAKNIQYFGAGTRLSVL.

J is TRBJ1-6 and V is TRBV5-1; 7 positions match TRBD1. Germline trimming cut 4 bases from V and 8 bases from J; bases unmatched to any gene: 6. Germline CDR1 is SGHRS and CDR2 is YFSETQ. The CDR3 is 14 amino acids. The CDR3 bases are TGCGCCAGCAGCAGTACAGGGGATGATTCACCCCTCCACTTT. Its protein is CASSSTGDDSPLHF.

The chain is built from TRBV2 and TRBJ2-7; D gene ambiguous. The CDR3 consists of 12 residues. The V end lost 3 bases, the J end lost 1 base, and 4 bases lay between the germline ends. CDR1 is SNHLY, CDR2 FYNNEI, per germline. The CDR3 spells CASSDRSYEQYF. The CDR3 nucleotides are TGTGCCAGCAGTGATCGATCCTACGAGCAGTACTTC.

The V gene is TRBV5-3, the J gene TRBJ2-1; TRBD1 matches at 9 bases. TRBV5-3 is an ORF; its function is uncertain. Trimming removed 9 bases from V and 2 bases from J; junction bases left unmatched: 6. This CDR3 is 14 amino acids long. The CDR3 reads CAITGTGTYNEQFF. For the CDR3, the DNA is TGTGCCATAACCGGGACAGGGACCTACAATGAGCAGTTCTTC.

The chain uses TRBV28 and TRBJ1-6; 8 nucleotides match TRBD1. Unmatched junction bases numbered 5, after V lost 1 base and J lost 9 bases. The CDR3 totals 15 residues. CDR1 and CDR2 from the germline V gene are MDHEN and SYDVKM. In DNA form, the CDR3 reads TGTGCCAGCAGTTTATCGGACAGGGAGGGTTCACCCCTCCACTTT. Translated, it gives CASSLSDREGSPLHF.

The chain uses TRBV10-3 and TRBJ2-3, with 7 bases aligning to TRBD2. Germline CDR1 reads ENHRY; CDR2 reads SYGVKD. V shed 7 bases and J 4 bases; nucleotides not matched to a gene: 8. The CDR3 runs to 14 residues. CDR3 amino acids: CAINVGGGADTQYF. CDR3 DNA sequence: TGTGCCATCAATGTTGGGGGAGGGGCAGATACGCAGTATTTT.

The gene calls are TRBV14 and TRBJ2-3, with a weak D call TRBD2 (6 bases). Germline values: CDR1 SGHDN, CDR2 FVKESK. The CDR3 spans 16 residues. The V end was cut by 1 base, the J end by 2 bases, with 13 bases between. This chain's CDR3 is CASSQGSSGSTDTQYF. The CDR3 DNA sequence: TGTGCCAGCAGCCAAGGGAGTAGCGGTTCCACAGATACGCAGTATTTT.

The CDR3 DNA reads as TGTGCCAGTAACAGGCCCTGGGGGAACACTGAAGCTTTCTTT. Protein sequence: CASNRPWGNTEAFF. V usage is TRBV19 and J usage is TRBJ1-1; D may be TRBD1 (5 bases). CDR1 and CDR2 (germline): LNHDA, SQIVND (reference sequence). The CDR3 loop spans 14 amino acids. Between the trimmed V and J ends, which lost 7 bases and 1 base, there was a span of 13 bases.

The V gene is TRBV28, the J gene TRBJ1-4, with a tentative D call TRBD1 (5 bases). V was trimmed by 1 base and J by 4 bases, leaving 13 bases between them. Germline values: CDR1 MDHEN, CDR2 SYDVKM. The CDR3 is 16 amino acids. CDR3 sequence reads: CASSLFYDDSNEKLFF. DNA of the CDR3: TGTGCCAGCAGTTTATTTTACGACGACAGTAATGAAAAACTGTTTTTT.

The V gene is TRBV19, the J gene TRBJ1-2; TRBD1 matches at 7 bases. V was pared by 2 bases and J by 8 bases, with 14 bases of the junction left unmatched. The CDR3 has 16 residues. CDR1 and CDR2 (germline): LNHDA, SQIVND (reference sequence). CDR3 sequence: CASSIPRDSGLLGYTF. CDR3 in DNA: TGTGCCAGTAGTATACCCCGGGACAGCGGATTACTAGGCTACACCTTC.

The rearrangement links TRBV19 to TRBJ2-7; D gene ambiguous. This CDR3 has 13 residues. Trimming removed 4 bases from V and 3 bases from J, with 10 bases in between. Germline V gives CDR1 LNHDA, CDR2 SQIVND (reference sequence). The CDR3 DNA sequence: TGTGCCAGTAGTAGGGCAGACCTCTACGAGCAGTACTTC. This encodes CASSRADLYEQYF.

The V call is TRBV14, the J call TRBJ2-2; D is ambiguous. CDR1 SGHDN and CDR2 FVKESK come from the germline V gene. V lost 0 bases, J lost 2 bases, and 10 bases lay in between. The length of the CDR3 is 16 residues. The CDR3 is CASSQDQAINTGELFF. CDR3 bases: TGTGCCAGCAGCCAAGATCAAGCGATTAACACCGGGGAGCTGTTTTTT.

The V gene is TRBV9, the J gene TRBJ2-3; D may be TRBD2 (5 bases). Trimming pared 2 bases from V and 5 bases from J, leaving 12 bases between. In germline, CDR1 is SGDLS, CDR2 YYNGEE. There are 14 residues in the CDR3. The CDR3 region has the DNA TGTGCCAGCAGCGTTCAAGGGAGTGGAGATACGCAGTATTTT. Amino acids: CASSVQGSGDTQYF.

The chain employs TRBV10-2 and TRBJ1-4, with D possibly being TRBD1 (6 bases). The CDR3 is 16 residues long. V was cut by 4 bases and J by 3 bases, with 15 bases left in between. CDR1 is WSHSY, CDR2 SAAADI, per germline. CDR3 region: CASSGATGLANEKLFF. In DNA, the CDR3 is TGCGCCAGCAGTGGAGCGACAGGCCTCGCTAATGAAAAACTGTTTTTT.

This CDR3 reads CASSLKEWNYGYTF. CDR3 sequence (DNA): TGTGCCAGCAGCTTAAAAGAGTGGAACTATGGCTACACCTTC. This chain connects TRBV7-9 to TRBJ1-2; D remains ambiguous. CDR1 SEHNR and CDR2 FQNEAQ come from the germline V gene (reference sequence). The CDR3 contains 14 residues. The V end was cut by 2 bases, the J end by 2 bases, with 9 bases between.

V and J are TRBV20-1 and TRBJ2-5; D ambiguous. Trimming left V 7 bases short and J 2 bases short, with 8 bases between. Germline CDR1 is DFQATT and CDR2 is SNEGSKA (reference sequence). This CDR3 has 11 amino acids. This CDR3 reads CSVTIQETQYF. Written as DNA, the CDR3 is TGCAGTGTGACGATTCAAGAGACCCAGTACTTC.

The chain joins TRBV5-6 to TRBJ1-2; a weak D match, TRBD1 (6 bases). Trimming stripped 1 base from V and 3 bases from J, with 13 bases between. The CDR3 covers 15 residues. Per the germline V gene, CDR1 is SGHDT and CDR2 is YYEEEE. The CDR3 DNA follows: TGTGCCAGCAGCTTGTTGTCAGGGGATTACTATGGCTACACCTTC. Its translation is CASSLLSGDYYGYTF. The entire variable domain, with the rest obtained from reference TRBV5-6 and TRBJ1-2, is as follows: DAGVTQSPTHLIKTRGQQVTLRCSPKSGHDTVSWYQQALGQGPQFIFQYYEEEERQRGNFPDRFSGHQFPNYSSELNVNALLLGDSALYLCASSLLSGDYYGYTFGSGTRLTVV.

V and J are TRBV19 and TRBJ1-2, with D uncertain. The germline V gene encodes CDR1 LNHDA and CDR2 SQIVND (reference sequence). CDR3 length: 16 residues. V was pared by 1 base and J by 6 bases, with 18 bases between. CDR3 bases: TGTGCCAGTAGTATAGCTTGGGATTTCATAAGGGATGGCTACACCTTC. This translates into CASSIAWDFIRDGYTF.

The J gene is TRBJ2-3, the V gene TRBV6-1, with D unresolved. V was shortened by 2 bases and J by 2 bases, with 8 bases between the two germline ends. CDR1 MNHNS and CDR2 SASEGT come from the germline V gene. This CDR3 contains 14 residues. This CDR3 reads CASSELGYTDTQYF. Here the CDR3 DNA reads TGTGCCAGCAGTGAACTGGGATACACAGATACGCAGTATTTT.

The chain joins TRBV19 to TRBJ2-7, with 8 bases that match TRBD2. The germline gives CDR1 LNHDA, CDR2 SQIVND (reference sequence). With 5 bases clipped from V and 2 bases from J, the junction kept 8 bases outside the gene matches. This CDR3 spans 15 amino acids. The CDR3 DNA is TGTGCCAGTAGTCGATCGGGACTAGAGCCCTACGAGCAGTACTTC. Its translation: CASSRSGLEPYEQYF.

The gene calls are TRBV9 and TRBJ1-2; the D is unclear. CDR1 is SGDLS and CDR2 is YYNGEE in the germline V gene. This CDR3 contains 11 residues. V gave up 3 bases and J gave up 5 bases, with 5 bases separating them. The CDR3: CASSALYGYTF. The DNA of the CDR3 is TGTGCCAGCAGCGCCCTATATGGCTACACCTTC.

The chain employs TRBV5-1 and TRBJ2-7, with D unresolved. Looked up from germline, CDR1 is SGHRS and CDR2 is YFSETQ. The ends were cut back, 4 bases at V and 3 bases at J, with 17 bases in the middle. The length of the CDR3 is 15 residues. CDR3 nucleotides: TGCGCCAGCAGCCAATCCGGAAATTCCTTCTACGAGCAGTACTTC. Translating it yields CASSQSGNSFYEQYF.

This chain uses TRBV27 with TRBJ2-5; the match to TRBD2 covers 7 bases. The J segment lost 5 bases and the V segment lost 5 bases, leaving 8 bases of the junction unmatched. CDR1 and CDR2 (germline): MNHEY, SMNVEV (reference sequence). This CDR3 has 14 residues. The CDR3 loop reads CASSGLGGTETQYF. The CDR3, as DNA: TGTGCCAGCAGTGGTCTCGGGGGGACGGAGACCCAGTACTTC.

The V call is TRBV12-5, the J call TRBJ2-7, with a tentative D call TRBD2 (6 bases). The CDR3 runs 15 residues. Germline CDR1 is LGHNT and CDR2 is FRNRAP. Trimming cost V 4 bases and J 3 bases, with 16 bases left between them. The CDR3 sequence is CASGWAGLGNYEQYF. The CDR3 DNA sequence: TGTGCTAGTGGTTGGGCGGGACTGGGGAACTACGAGCAGTACTTC.

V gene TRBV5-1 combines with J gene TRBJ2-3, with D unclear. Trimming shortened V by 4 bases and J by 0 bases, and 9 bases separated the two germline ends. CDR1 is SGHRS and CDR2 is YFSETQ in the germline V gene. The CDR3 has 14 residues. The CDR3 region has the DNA TGCGCCAGCAGCCTGGGTGATAGCACAGATACGCAGTATTTT. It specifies CASSLGDSTDTQYF.

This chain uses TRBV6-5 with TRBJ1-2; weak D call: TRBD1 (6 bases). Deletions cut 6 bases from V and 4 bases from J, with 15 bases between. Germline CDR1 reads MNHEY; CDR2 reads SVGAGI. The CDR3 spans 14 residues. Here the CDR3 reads CASRALGAGYGYTF. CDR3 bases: TGTGCCAGCAGAGCTTTGGGGGCCGGCTATGGCTACACCTTC.

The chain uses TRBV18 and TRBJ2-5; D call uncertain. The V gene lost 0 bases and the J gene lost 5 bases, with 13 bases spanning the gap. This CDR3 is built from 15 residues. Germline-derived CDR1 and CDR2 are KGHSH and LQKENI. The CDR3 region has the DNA TGTGCCAGCTCACCACCCTCTAGGATAGGGGAGACCCAGTACTTC. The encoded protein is CASSPPSRIGETQYF.

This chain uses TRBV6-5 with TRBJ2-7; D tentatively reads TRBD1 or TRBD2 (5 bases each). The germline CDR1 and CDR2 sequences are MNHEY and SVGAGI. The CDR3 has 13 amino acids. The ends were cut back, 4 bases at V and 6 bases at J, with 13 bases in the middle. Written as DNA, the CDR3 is TGTGCCAGCAGTTTAGGGGCTAGCTCCGAGCAGTACTTC. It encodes CASSLGASSEQYF.

CDR3 sequence (DNA): TGTGCCAGCACCTGGGACAATCAGCCCCAGCATTTT. This encodes CASTWDNQPQHF. The rearrangement uses TRBV6-6 and TRBJ1-5; no firm D call. The CDR3 totals 12 residues. V was shortened by 7 bases and J by 3 bases, with 7 bases between the two germline ends. Germline V gives CDR1 MNHNY, CDR2 SVGAGI (reference sequence).

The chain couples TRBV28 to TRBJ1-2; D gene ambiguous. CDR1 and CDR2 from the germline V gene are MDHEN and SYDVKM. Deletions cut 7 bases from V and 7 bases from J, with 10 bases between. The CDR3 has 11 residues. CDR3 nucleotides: TGTGCCAGCAAGCTTAACGGTGGCTACACCTTC. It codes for CASKLNGGYTF.

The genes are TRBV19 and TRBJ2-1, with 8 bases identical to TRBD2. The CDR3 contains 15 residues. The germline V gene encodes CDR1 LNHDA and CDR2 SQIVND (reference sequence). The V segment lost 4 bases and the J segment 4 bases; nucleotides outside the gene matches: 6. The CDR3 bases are TGTGCCAGTAGTACCACTCGGGAGGGATACAATGAGCAGTTCTTC. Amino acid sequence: CASSTTREGYNEQFF. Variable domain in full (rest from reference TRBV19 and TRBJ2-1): DGGITQSPKYLFRKEGQNVTLSCEQNLNHDAMYWYRQDPGQGLRLIYYSQIVNDFQKGDIAEGYSVSREKKESFPLTVTSAQKNPTAFYLCASSTTREGYNEQFFGPGTRLTVL.